Sequencing of this T cell receptor (beta chain) was carried out in a study of CXCR3-negative and CXCR3-positive naive CD8 T cells. As for the study in general: Overall TRB read output was some 140 million, and each library contained about 1.5 +/- 0.3 million reads. Findings and caveats of the study: In both naive subsets diversity was comparably high, whereas memory CD8+ cells showed much lower diversity. CXCR3-positive naive cells carried more hydrophobic TRB CDR3s than CXCR3-negative naive cells did.

Per germline, CDR1 MNHEY and CDR2 SVGEGT. This CDR3 has 14 residues. UMI-tagged TRB cDNA libraries were built via 5' RACE. No DNA is given; TCRdb re-called the 5' RACE reads and lists each CDR3 protein once. Found here are 50,000 to 65,000 distinct CDR3 sequences; the top ten clones hold about 1.6%. To note about this clonotype: The antigen is unknown.

The origin of this receptor is a human donor in good health. Some clones in this sample may be carry-over from other donors' samples. The sample consisted of naive CXCR3- CD8+ T cells from blood. The subset denotes: CD45RO-CCR7+CD27+CD95- naive CD8+ T cells lacking CXCR3 (TNR3-). The rearrangement joins TRBV6-2 or TRBV6-3 to TRBJ2-7; the TCRdb call, TRBD1, lacks DNA for checking. This chain's CDR3 is CASSYATGLEEQYF.